The clone carrying this TCR beta chain was detected a few times. Germline V CDR1 and CDR2: LNHDA, SQIVND (reference sequence). The CDR3 is made up of 16 amino acids. V gave up 5 bases and J gave up 8 bases, with 21 bases separating them. This record belongs to a study of T cell responses to AZD1222 COVID-19 vaccine. Measured with immunoSEQ multiplex PCR; TCRdb has only the in-frame clones, and not every one. The sample yields 70,000 or so clones, 60% to 85% seen once. The sequence derives from an adult in good health. Sequencing used peripheral blood, obtained on day 0 of MenACWY control vaccination. The chain is built from TRBV19 and TRBJ1-4; D gene ambiguous. CDR3 sequence (DNA): TGTGCCAGTAGTCCCAGGACCGCCGCTGAAAGGGAAAAACTGTTTTTT. This translates into CASSPRTAAEREKLFF.